This T cell receptor beta chain comes out of a study of shared T cell receptors in the human thymus (dated by TCRdb to about 2021). The study in broad terms: The study examined how self-reactive, shared T-cell receptor alpha chains are generated in the human thymus.

CDR1 and CDR2, per the germline V gene, are SGHTA and FQGNSA. The trim is 1 base for V and 1 base for J, with a gap of 10 bases between the germline ends. The CDR3 starts with the cysteine, ends with the phenylalanine, and has 15 residues. Here the CDR3 DNA is all that survives: 45 bases in frame from base 1. About this clone: Its antigen specificity is not known. Base-call qualities are not available, and no considerably larger clone is one nucleotide away.

Preparation of the library involved the immunoSEQ multiplex PCR assay. TCRdb carries this immuneACCESS record with in-frame sequences only. Its versions omit some clonotypes, under half of them owing to an unresolved V gene in the studies checked, with the rest unexplained. Recorded for this sample are tens of thousands of clones; roughly 95% of them occurred a single time. The ten largest account for around 0.033% of the sample. The sequencing sample was made of thymocytes. The receptor comes from a human donor. This chain is built from TRBV7-2 and TRBJ2-5, with the D gene not clear enough to name. The CDR3 protein is CASSLDRAPQETQYF. The nucleotides are TGTGCCAGCAGCTTAGATAGGGCTCCCCAAGAGACCCAGTACTTC.